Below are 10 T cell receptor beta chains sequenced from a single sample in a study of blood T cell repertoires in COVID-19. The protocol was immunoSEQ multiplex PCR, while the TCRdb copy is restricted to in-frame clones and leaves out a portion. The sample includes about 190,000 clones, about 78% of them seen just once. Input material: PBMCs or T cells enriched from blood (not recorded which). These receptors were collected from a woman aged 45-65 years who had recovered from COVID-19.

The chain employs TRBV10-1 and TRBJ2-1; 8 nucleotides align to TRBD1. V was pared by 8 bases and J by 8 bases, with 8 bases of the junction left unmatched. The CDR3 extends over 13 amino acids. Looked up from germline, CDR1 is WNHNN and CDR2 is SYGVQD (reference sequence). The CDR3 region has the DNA TGCGCCAGCGGAACCGGACAGGGCGATGAGCAGTTCTTC. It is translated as CASGTGQGDEQFF.

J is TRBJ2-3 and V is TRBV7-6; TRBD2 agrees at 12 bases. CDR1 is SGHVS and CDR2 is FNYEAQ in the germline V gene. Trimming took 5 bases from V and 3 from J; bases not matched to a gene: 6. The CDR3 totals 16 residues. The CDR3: CASSRRLAGATDTQYF. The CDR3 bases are TGTGCCAGCAGCAGACGACTAGCGGGAGCGACAGATACGCAGTATTTT.

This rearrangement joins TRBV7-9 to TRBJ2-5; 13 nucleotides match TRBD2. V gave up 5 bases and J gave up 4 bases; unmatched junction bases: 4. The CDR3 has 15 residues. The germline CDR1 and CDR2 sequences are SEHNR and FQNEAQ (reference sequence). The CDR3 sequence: CASSPRTSGRETQYF. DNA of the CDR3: TGTGCCAGCAGCCCCCGGACTAGCGGGAGAGAGACCCAGTACTTC.

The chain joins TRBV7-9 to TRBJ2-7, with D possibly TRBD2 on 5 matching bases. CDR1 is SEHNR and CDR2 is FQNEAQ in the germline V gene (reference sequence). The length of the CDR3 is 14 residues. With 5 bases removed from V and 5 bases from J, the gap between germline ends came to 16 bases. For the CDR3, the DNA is TGTGCCAGCAGCACTAGTAATGGTATCCACGAGCAGTACTTC. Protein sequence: CASSTSNGIHEQYF. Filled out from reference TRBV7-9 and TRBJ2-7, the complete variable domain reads DTGVSQNPRHKITKRGQNVTFRCDPISEHNRLYWYRQTLGQGPEFLTYFQNEAQLEKSRLLSDRFSAERPKGSFSTLEIQRTEQGDSAMYLCASSTSNGIHEQYFGPGTRLTVT.

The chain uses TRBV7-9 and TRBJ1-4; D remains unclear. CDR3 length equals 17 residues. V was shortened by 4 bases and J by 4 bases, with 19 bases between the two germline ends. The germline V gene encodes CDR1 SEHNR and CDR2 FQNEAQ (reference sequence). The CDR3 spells CASSSMYGNENNEKLFF. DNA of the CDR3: TGTGCCAGCAGCTCGATGTACGGGAATGAAAATAATGAAAAACTGTTTTTT.

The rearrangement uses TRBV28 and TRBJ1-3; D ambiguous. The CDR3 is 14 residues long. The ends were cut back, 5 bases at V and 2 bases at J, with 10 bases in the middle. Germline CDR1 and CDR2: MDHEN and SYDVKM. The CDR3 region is CASSTPGTGNTIYF. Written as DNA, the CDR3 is TGTGCCAGCAGTACCCCGGGAACTGGAAACACCATATATTTT.

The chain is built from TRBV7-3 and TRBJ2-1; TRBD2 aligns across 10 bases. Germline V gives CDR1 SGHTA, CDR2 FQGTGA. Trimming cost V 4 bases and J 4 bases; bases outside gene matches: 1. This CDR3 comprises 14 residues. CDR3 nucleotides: TGTGCCAGCAGCTCACTAGCGGGGTACAATGAGCAGTTCTTC. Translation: CASSSLAGYNEQFF.

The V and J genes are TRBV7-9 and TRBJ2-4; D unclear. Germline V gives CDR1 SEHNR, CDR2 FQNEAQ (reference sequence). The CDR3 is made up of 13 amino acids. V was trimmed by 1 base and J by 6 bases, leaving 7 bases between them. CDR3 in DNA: TGTGCCAGCAGCTTAGGAGGTCCAAACATTCAGTACTTC. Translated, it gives CASSLGGPNIQYF.

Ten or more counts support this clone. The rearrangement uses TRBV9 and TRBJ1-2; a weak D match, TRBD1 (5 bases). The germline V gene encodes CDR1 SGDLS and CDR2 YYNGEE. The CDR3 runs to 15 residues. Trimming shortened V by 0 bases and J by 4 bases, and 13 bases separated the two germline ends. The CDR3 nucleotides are TGTGCCAGCAGCGTAGAGCTCGGGGGTGGCTATGGCTACACCTTC. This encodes CASSVELGGGYGYTF.

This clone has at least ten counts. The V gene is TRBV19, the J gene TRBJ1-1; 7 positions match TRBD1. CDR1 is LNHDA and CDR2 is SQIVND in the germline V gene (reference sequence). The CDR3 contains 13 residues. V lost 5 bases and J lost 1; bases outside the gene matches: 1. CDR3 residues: CASSRTGNTEAFF. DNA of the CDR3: TGTGCCAGTAGTCGGACAGGGAACACTGAAGCTTTCTTT.